This note documents a single T cell receptor beta chain sequence. The sample originates from a study of shared T cell receptors in the human thymus. Unmatched junction bases numbered 14, after V lost 6 bases and J lost 9 bases. There are 17 residues in the CDR3. Germline V CDR1 and CDR2: MNHEY, SMNVEV (reference sequence). Profiled with immunoSEQ multiplex PCR; TCRdb holds only in-frame clones, not every one. The sample records about 660,000 clones, 87% being singletons. This sample also appeared in a second study, on human thymus T cells. That publication notes: Infants, healthy and Finnish, who were having corrective surgery for congenital heart defects served as donors. The thymus tissue came from resections taken during corrective heart surgery. It looked as if thymic and blood repertoires used V and J genes in a biased way.

The receptor comes from a boy younger than two with a congenital heart defect. The sequenced material came from thymocytes. The gene calls are TRBV27 and TRBJ2-1; TRBD2 matches at 13 bases. CDR3 coding DNA: TGTGCCAGCAGGAGAACAACCGGGACTAGCGGGATCTGTGAGCAGTTCTTC. This codes for CASRRTTGTSGICEQFF.